This T cell receptor (beta chain) was sequenced during a study of control samples from healthy donors and cancer patients. This clone was recorded once. Clones were sequenced by immunoSEQ multiplex PCR, and TCRdb holds only the in-frame ones, with some missing. The sample contains approximately 170,000 clones, 80% to 95% of which appear only once. Deletions cut 0 bases from V and 3 bases from J, with 9 bases between. CDR1 and CDR2 from the germline V gene are SGHDN and FVKESK. The CDR3 length is 15 residues. The rearrangement links TRBV14 to TRBJ1-3; D is unclear. This receptor was identified in a woman aged 25 to 39 in good health. Input material: blood. CDR3 protein: CASSQDSGVGNTIYF. The CDR3 bases are TGTGCCAGCAGCCAAGATTCGGGAGTTGGAAACACCATATATTTT.